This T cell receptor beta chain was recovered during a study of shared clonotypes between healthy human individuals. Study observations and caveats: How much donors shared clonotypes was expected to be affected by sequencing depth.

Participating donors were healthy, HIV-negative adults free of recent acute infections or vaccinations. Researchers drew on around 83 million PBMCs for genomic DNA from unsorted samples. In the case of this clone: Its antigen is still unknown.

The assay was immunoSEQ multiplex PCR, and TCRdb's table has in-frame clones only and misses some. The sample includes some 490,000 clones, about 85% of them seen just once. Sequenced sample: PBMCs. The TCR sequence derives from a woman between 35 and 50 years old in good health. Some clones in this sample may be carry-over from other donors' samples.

The CDR3 DNA follows: TGTGCCAGCAGTTACTCGCTCGGATACACCGGGGAGCTGTTTTTT. It encodes CASSYSLGYTGELFF. The chain has TRBV6-5 and TRBJ2-2; D is ambiguous. There are 15 residues in the CDR3. Germline CDR1 and CDR2: MNHEY and SVGAGI. V shed 0 bases and J shed 3 bases, with 8 bases lying between them.